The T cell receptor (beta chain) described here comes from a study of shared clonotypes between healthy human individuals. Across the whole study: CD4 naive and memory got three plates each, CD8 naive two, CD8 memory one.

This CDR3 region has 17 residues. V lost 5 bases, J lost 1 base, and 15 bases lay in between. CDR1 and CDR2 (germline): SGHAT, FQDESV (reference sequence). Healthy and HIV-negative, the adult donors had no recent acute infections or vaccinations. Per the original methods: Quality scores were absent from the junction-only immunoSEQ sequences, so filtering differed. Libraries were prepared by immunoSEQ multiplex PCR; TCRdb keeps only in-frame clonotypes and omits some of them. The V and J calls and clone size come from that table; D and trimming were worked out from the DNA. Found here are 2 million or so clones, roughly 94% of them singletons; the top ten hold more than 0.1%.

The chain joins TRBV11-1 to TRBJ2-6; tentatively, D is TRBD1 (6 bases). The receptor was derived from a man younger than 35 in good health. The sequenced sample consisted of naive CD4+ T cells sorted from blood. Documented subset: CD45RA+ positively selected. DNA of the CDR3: TGTGCCAGCAGCCTTCTGAGGACAGATTCTGGGGCCAACGTCCTGACTTTC. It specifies CASSLLRTDSGANVLTF.